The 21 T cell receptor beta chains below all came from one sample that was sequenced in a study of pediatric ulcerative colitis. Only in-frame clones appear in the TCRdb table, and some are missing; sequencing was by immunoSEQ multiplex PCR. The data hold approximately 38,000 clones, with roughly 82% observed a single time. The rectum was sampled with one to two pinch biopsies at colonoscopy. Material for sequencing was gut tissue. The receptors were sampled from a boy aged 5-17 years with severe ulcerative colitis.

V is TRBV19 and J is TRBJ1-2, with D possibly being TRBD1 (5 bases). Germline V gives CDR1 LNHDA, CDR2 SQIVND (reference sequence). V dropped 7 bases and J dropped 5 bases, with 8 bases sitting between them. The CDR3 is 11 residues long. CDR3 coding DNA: TGTGCCAGTACCGACAGATATGGCTACACCTTC. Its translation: CASTDRYGYTF. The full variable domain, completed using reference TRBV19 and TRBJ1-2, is DGGITQSPKYLFRKEGQNVTLSCEQNLNHDAMYWYRQDPGQGLRLIYYSQIVNDFQKGDIAEGYSVSREKKESFPLTVTSAQKNPTAFYLCASTDRYGYTFGSGTRLTVV.

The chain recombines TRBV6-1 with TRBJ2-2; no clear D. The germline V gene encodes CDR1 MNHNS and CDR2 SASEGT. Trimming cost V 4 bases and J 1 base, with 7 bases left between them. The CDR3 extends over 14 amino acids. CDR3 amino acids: CASSVVGNTGELFF. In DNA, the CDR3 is TGTGCCAGCAGTGTGGTGGGGAACACCGGGGAGCTGTTTTTT.

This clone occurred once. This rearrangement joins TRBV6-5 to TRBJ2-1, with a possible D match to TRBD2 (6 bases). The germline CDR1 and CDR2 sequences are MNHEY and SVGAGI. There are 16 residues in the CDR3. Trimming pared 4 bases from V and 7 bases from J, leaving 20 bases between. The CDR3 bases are TGTGCCAGCAGTTCCCTCGGGGGACTTGCTGTGAATGAGCAGTTCTTC. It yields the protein CASSSLGGLAVNEQFF.

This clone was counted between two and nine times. CDR3 sequence (DNA): TGTGCCAGCAGTTACCAACGCCCAAAACAGGGGTTCAAGATAGTCTACGAGCAGTACTTC. This translates into CASSYQRPKQGFKIVYEQYF. The chain has TRBV6-9 and TRBJ2-7, with TRBD1 identical over 7 bases. Losses at the gene ends were 3 bases for V and 3 bases for J; bases not matched to a gene: 23. The CDR3 totals 20 residues. Germline V gene data show CDR1 as MNHGY and CDR2 as SVAAGI.

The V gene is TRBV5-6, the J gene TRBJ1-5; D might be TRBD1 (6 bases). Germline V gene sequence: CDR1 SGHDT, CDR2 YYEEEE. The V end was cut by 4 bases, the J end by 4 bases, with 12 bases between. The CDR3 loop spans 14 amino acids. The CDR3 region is CASSLTGYNQPQHF. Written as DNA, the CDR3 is TGTGCCAGCAGCCTTACAGGGTATAATCAGCCCCAGCATTTT. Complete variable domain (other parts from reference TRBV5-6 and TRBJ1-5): DAGVTQSPTHLIKTRGQQVTLRCSPKSGHDTVSWYQQALGQGPQFIFQYYEEEERQRGNFPDRFSGHQFPNYSSELNVNALLLGDSALYLCASSLTGYNQPQHFGDGTRLSIL.

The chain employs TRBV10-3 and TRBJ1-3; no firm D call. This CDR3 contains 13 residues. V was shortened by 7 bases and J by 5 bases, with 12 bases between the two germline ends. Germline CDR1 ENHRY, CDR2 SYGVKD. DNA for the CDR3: TGTGCCATCATGTTGGGTCAGAGAAACACCATATATTTT. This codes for CAIMLGQRNTIYF.

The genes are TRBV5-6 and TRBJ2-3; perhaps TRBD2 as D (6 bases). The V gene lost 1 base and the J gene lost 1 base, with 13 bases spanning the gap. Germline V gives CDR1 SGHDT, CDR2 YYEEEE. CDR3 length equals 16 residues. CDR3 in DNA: TGTGCCAGCAGCTTGACGACTAGTGGGGGCACAGATACGCAGTATTTT. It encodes CASSLTTSGGTDTQYF.

CDR3 amino acids: CARSFGSYEQYF. The CDR3 DNA is TGTGCCAGAAGCTTCGGGTCCTACGAGCAGTACTTC. The chain uses TRBV5-3 and TRBJ2-7; no firm D call. Being an ORF, TRBV5-3 has a function that is uncertain. V gave up 2 bases and J gave up 1 base, with 4 bases separating them. This CDR3 contains 12 residues.

The DNA for the CDR3 is TGTGCCAGCAGCGCTACCTTAAACAGGGGCGCCGGTGAAAAACTGTTTTTT. This sequence encodes CASSATLNRGAGEKLFF. The J gene is TRBJ1-4, the V gene TRBV5-4, with 7 bases matching TRBD1. This CDR3 spans 17 amino acids. Trimming cost V 4 bases and J 7 bases; bases outside gene matches: 16. Germline CDR1 reads SGHNT; CDR2 reads YYREEE (reference sequence).

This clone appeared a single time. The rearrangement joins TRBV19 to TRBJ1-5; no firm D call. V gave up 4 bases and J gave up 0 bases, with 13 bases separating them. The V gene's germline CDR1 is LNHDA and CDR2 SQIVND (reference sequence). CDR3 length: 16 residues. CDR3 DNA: TGTGCCAGTAGTACCACCCCGGTAAATAGCAATCAGCCCCAGCATTTT. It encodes CASSTTPVNSNQPQHF.

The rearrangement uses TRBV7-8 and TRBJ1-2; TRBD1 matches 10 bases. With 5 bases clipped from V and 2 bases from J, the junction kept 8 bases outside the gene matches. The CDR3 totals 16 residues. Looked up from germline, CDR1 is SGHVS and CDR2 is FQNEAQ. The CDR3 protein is CASSGPGQGFNYGYTF. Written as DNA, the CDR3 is TGTGCCAGCAGCGGACCGGGACAGGGGTTCAACTATGGCTACACCTTC.

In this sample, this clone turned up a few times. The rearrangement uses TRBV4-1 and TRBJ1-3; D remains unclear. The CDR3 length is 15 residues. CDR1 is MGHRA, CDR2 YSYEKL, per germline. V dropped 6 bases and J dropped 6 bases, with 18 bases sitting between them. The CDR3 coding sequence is TGCGCCAGCAGTCCCCGGACCTTGCGGGAAAACACCATATATTTT. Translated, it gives CASSPRTLRENTIYF.

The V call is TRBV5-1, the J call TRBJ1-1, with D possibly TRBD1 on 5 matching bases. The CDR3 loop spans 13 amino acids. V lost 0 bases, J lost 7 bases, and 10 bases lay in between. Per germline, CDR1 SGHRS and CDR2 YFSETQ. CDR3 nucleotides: TGCGCCAGCAGCTTGGCCCCGCAGGGTGAAGCTTTCTTT. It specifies CASSLAPQGEAFF.

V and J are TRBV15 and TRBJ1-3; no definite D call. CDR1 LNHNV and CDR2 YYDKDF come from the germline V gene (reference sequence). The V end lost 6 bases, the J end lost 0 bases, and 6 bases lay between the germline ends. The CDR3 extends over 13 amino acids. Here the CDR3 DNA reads TGTGCCACCAGTTGGGGCTCTGGAAACACCATATATTTT. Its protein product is CATSWGSGNTIYF.

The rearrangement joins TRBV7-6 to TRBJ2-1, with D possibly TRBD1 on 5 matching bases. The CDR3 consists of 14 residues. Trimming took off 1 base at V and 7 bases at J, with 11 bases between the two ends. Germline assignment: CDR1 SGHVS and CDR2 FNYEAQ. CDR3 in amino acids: CASSLVVGQNEQFF. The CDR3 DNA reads TGTGCCAGCAGCTTAGTAGTGGGGCAGAATGAGCAGTTCTTC.

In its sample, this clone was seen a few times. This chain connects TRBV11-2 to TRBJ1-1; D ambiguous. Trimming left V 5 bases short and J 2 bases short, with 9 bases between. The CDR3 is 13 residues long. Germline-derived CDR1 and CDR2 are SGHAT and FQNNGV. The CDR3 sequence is CASSPVLNTEAFF. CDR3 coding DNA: TGTGCCAGCAGCCCCGTACTAAACACTGAAGCTTTCTTT.

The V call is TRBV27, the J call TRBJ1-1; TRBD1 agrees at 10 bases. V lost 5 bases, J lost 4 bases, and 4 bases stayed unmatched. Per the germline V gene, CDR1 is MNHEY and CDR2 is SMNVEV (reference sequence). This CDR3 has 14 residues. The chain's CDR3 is CASSLGQGGTEAFF. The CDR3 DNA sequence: TGTGCCAGCAGTCTAGGACAGGGGGGCACTGAAGCTTTCTTT.

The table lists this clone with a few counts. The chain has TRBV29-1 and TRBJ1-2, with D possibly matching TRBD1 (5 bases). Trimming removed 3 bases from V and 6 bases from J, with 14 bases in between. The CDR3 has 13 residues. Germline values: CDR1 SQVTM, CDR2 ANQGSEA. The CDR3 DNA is TGCAGCGTTGATCAGGACACAACCAATGGCTACACCTTC. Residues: CSVDQDTTNGYTF.

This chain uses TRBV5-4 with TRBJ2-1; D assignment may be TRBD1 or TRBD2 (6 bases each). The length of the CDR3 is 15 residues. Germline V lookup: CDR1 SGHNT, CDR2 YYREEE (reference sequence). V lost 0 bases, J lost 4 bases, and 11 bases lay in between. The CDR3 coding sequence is TGTGCCAGCAGCTTGGGTTCGGGGGCGTACAATGAGCAGTTCTTC. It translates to CASSLGSGAYNEQFF.

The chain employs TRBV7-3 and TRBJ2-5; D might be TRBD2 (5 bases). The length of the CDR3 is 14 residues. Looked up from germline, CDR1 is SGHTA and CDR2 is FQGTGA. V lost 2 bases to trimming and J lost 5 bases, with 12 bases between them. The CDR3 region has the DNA TGTGCCAGCAGCTTAGCGGATACGGGGGAGACCCAGTACTTC. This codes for CASSLADTGETQYF. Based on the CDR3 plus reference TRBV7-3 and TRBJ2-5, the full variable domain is GAGVSQTPSNKVTEKGKYVELRCDPISGHTALYWYRQSLGQGPEFLIYFQGTGAADDSGLPNDRFFAVRPEGSVSTLKIQRTERGDSAVYLCASSLADTGETQYFGPGTRLLVL.

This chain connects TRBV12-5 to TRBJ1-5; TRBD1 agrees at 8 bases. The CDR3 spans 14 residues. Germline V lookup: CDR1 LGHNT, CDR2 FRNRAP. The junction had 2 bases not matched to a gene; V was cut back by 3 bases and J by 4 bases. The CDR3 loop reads CASGFTGGNQPQHF. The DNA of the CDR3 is TGTGCTAGTGGTTTTACAGGGGGGAATCAGCCCCAGCATTTT.